Shown below are 26 T cell receptor beta chains from a single sample sequenced in a study of shared clonotypes between healthy human individuals. The table came from immunoSEQ multiplex PCR; TCRdb's copy has only in-frame clones and leaves some out. The data hold just over 2,000,000 clones, with approximately 94% observed a single time. CD45RO-negative, CCR7-selected cells formed the naive CD8 fraction, which excluded terminally differentiated effector memory CD45RA+ cells. The sequenced sample was naive CD8+ T cells sorted from blood. The receptor source for this set is a man aged 18 to 29 in good health.

The V call is TRBV29-1, the J call TRBJ2-7, with 8 positions matching TRBD1. Germline V gene data show CDR1 as SQVTM and CDR2 as ANQGSEA. V lost 5 bases, J lost 4 bases, and 13 bases stayed unmatched. CDR3 length equals 15 residues. CDR3 sequence: CSVTIIDRGSYEQYF. CDR3 nucleotides: TGCAGCGTTACCATTATTGACAGGGGTTCGTACGAGCAGTACTTC.

This rearrangement joins TRBV12-5 to TRBJ1-6; D remains ambiguous. V lost 3 bases, J lost 5 bases, and 8 bases lay in between. This CDR3 is built from 14 residues. Germline V gives CDR1 LGHNT, CDR2 FRNRAP. CDR3 in amino acids: CASGLISDNSPLHF. The CDR3 DNA reads as TGTGCTAGTGGTTTAATTTCGGATAATTCACCCCTCCACTTT.

V is TRBV10-1 and J is TRBJ2-2; perhaps TRBD2 as D (5 bases). Deletions cut 0 bases from V and 8 bases from J, with 16 bases between. Germline CDR1 reads WNHNN; CDR2 reads SYGVQD (reference sequence). The CDR3 contains 16 residues. CDR3 sequence (DNA): TGCGCCAGCAGTGAGTCGGGTCGACTTGGAGGTGGGGAGCTGTTTTTT. Encoded protein: CASSESGRLGGGELFF.

Note on this clone: At the DNA level, this CDR3 is encoded by other sequences in the same sample as well. The CDR3 loop is CASSLLGGRYEQYF. The CDR3 nucleotides are TGTGCCAGCAGTTTATTGGGTGGACGGTACGAGCAGTACTTC. This chain joins TRBV27 and TRBJ2-7; D unresolved. CDR3 length: 14 amino acids. The V gene's germline CDR1 is MNHEY and CDR2 SMNVEV (reference sequence). Trimming shortened V by 1 base and J by 4 bases, and 11 bases separated the two germline ends.

In its sample, this clone was seen once. The CDR3 loop is CASSPGGQVGDQPQHF. The CDR3 DNA reads as TGTGCCAGCAGTCCGGGAGGACAGGTAGGTGACCAGCCCCAGCATTTT. The chain is built from TRBV27 and TRBJ1-5; 7 bases align to TRBD1. Unmatched junction bases numbered 14, after V lost 5 bases and J lost 7 bases. The CDR3 loop spans 16 amino acids. The V gene's germline CDR1 is MNHEY and CDR2 SMNVEV (reference sequence).

This clone was seen just once. The genes are TRBV30 and TRBJ2-2; a weak D match, TRBD2 (6 bases). The germline V gene has CDR1 GTSNPN and CDR2 SVGIG (reference sequence). V lost 3 bases to trimming and J lost 4 bases, with 12 bases between them. The CDR3 has 14 residues. DNA for the CDR3: TGTGCCTGGAGCTACCTAGCGAGCACCGGGGAGCTGTTTTTT. Translated: CAWSYLASTGELFF. The variable domain in full, with the rest retrieved from reference TRBV30 and TRBJ2-2, is SQTIHQWPATLVQPVGSPLSLECTVEGTSNPNLYWYRQAAGRGLQLLFYSVGIGQISSEVPQNLSASRPQDRQFILSSKKLLLSDSGFYLCAWSYLASTGELFFGEGSRLTVL.

CDR3 sequence reads: CASSPGGGATTGELFF. The CDR3, as DNA: TGTGCCAGCAGCCCCGGTGGGGGGGCGACCACCGGGGAGCTGTTTTTT. The gene calls are TRBV7-9 and TRBJ2-2; maybe TRBD2 (7 bases). The V end lost 5 bases, the J end lost 4 bases, and 17 bases lay between the germline ends. This CDR3 is 16 amino acids long. Germline V CDR1 and CDR2: SEHNR, FQNEAQ (reference sequence).

V gene TRBV5-6 combines with J gene TRBJ2-1; tentatively, D is TRBD2 (6 bases). Deletions cut 4 bases from V and 2 bases from J, with 10 bases between. The CDR3 is 14 residues long. The germline CDR1 and CDR2 sequences are SGHDT and YYEEEE. CDR3 in DNA: TGTGCCAGCAGCGCGGGACTCCCCTACAATGAGCAGTTCTTC. Its translation: CASSAGLPYNEQFF.

The chain has TRBV7-9 and TRBJ1-2; 8 bases line up with TRBD1. With 5 bases clipped from V and 4 bases from J, the junction kept 9 bases outside the gene matches. Germline V gene data show CDR1 as SEHNR and CDR2 as FQNEAQ (reference sequence). The CDR3 runs 15 residues. The CDR3 bases are TGTGCCAGCAGCCACTCGACAGGGGCGGTCTATGGCTACACCTTC. The encoded protein is CASSHSTGAVYGYTF.

V usage is TRBV4-1 and J usage is TRBJ1-1; D is unresolved. Trimming took 1 base from V and 4 from J, leaving 7 bases between them. The germline CDR1 and CDR2 sequences are MGHRA and YSYEKL. The CDR3 totals 13 residues. The CDR3 reads CASSQVTATEAFF. CDR3 sequence (DNA): TGCGCCAGCAGCCAAGTAACGGCCACTGAAGCTTTCTTT.

The chain combines TRBV2 with TRBJ2-3, with 11 bases that match TRBD2. CDR1 and CDR2 from the germline V gene are SNHLY and FYNNEI. This CDR3 has 16 amino acids. With 6 bases clipped from V and 0 bases from J, the junction kept 5 bases outside the gene matches. The CDR3 nucleotides read TGTGCCAGCAGAGCGCGGACTAGCGGGAGCACAGATACGCAGTATTTT. Protein: CASRARTSGSTDTQYF.

The CDR3 protein is CATSPGGYEQYF. The CDR3 DNA reads as TGTGCCACCTCCCCAGGCGGATACGAGCAGTACTTC. The chain has TRBV19 and TRBJ2-7; D is ambiguous. Germline CDR1 reads LNHDA; CDR2 reads SQIVND (reference sequence). The length of the CDR3 is 12 residues. Trimming took 10 bases from V and 4 from J, leaving 14 bases between them.

The rearrangement joins TRBV19 to TRBJ1-4, with D perhaps TRBD1 (6 bases). Germline-derived CDR1 and CDR2 are LNHDA and SQIVND (reference sequence). V dropped 5 bases and J dropped 7 bases, with 17 bases sitting between them. This CDR3 contains 15 residues. The CDR3 loop is CASSLWTAHGEKLFF. Here the CDR3 DNA reads TGTGCCAGTAGTCTATGGACAGCCCACGGTGAAAAACTGTTTTTT.

The J gene is TRBJ1-2, the V gene TRBV4-1, with 7 positions matching TRBD1. Germline V gives CDR1 MGHRA, CDR2 YSYEKL. The V and J ends lost 6 bases and 3 bases, in that order; junction bases with no gene match: 13. The CDR3 spans 16 residues. The CDR3 DNA sequence: TGCGCCAGCAGTCTTTCCGGGACAGCTTCTCACTATGGCTACACCTTC. It specifies CASSLSGTASHYGYTF.

This clone appeared once. The chain has TRBV27 and TRBJ2-5, with a weak D call TRBD1 (6 bases). Trimming left V 4 bases short and J 5 bases short, with 14 bases between. This CDR3 spans 14 amino acids. Germline CDR1 and CDR2: MNHEY and SMNVEV (reference sequence). The CDR3 nucleotides read TGTGCCAGCAGTTCCCTTGGGGGCGTGGAGACCCAGTACTTC. It yields the protein CASSSLGGVETQYF.

V usage is TRBV6-5 and J usage is TRBJ2-7; 10 nucleotides align to TRBD2. The CDR3 length is 16 residues. Germline V gene data show CDR1 as MNHEY and CDR2 as SVGAGI. V shed 4 bases and J 4 bases; nucleotides not matched to a gene: 10. CDR3 DNA: TGTGCCAGCAGTTCAATACTAGCGGGGTTTTTATACGAGCAGTACTTC. It is translated as CASSSILAGFLYEQYF.

The count of this clone is one. The genes are TRBV27 and TRBJ2-7; unclear D gene. Germline V gene data show CDR1 as MNHEY and CDR2 as SMNVEV (reference sequence). The length of the CDR3 is 13 residues. V was pared by 0 bases and J by 5 bases, with 8 bases between. CDR3 nucleotide sequence: TGTGCCAGCAGTTTATCGAGTATCCACGAGCAGTACTTC. It yields the protein CASSLSSIHEQYF.

V gene TRBV4-2 combines with J gene TRBJ1-1; tentative D call: TRBD1 (5 bases). CDR1 LGHNA and CDR2 YNFKEQ come from the germline V gene. V lost 4 bases and J lost 1, with 13 bases in between. This CDR3 comprises 15 residues. The CDR3 protein is CASSPGGVGNTEAFF. The CDR3 DNA reads as TGTGCCAGCAGCCCCGGGGGGGTAGGGAACACTGAAGCTTTCTTT.

The V and J genes are TRBV4-3 and TRBJ2-7, with TRBD2 identical over 9 bases. J lost 2 bases, V lost 0 bases, and 5 bases had no gene match. Germline values: CDR1 LGHNA, CDR2 YSLEER. This CDR3 has 16 residues. This CDR3 reads CASSQEGPSGAYEQYF. Here the CDR3 DNA reads TGCGCCAGCAGCCAAGAAGGTCCTAGCGGGGCCTACGAGCAGTACTTC.

V usage is TRBV11-2 and J usage is TRBJ2-5; D possibly corresponds to TRBD1 (5 bases). V was cut by 5 bases and J by 4 bases, with 17 bases left in between. The CDR3 has 15 residues. Germline-derived CDR1 and CDR2 are SGHAT and FQNNGV. The CDR3 protein is CASSPFSGWGETQYF. Here the CDR3 DNA reads TGTGCCAGCAGCCCTTTTTCAGGGTGGGGAGAGACCCAGTACTTC.

V and J are TRBV4-3 and TRBJ2-3, with no clear D. The length of the CDR3 is 15 residues. V was trimmed by 0 bases and J by 4 bases, leaving 11 bases between them. Per the germline V gene, CDR1 is LGHNA and CDR2 is YSLEER. The CDR3 sequence: CASSQELVGADTQYF. CDR3 DNA: TGCGCCAGCAGCCAAGAGCTAGTAGGCGCAGATACGCAGTATTTT.

J is TRBJ2-3 and V is TRBV4-2; tentative D call: TRBD1 (5 bases). Deletions cut 0 bases from V and 4 bases from J, with 14 bases between. This CDR3 is built from 16 residues. CDR1 LGHNA and CDR2 YNFKEQ come from the germline V gene. CDR3 protein: CASSQEGPGSPDTQYF. The CDR3 DNA follows: TGTGCCAGCAGCCAAGAGGGGCCAGGATCCCCAGATACGCAGTATTTT.

This clone has a single count. This rearrangement joins TRBV10-1 to TRBJ2-3; TRBD2 matches 7 bases. CDR1 is WNHNN and CDR2 is SYGVQD in the germline V gene (reference sequence). Trimming removed 3 bases from V and 0 bases from J; junction bases left unmatched: 21. CDR3 size: 21 residues. CDR3 DNA: TGCGCCAGCAGTGATCACGGGGACTACCCGAAGAGCATCACTAGCACAGATACGCAGTATTTT. Amino acid sequence: CASSDHGDYPKSITSTDTQYF.

The rearrangement links TRBV5-4 to TRBJ2-2; weak D call: TRBD1 (5 bases). Germline V gives CDR1 SGHNT, CDR2 YYREEE (reference sequence). The V end lost 4 bases, the J end lost 6 bases, and 13 bases lay between the germline ends. There are 14 residues in the CDR3. CDR3 nucleotides: TGTGCCAGCAGCCCCGAGAGACAGTCCGGGGAGCTGTTTTTT. It yields the protein CASSPERQSGELFF.

V is TRBV29-1 and J is TRBJ2-3; 7 bases agree with TRBD2. The CDR3 spans 16 residues. With V trimmed by 2 bases and J by 0 bases, 8 bases remained unmatched. Germline V gives CDR1 SQVTM, CDR2 ANQGSEA. The chain's CDR3 is CSVEYGLAASTDTQYF. In nucleotides, the CDR3 is TGCAGCGTTGAATACGGCCTAGCGGCCAGCACAGATACGCAGTATTTT.

The J gene is TRBJ2-7, the V gene TRBV7-9, with 7 nucleotides matching TRBD2. The CDR3 has 15 residues. Per germline, CDR1 SEHNR and CDR2 FQNEAQ (reference sequence). V trimming: 1 base; J trimming: 6 bases; junction bases outside the gene matches: 9. This chain's CDR3 is CASSLVEGGSSEQYF. The CDR3 nucleotides are TGTGCCAGCAGCTTAGTGGAGGGAGGGAGTAGCGAGCAGTACTTC.